This record covers a single TCR beta chain. Its antigen remains unidentified. The entry originates in a study of cytomegalovirus exposure and HLA in healthy donors. The study ran its PCR with 60 Vbeta and 13 Jbeta primers. Produced via immunoSEQ multiplex PCR; TCRdb's table is partial and in-frame only. The repertoire holds around 97,000 clones, with around 9.6% as singletons. Study-wide points: Most subjects had HLA-A and HLA-B alleles reportedly predicted accurately by TCR beta sequences.

The germline V gene encodes CDR1 MNHEY and CDR2 SMNVEV (reference sequence). V gave up 5 bases and J gave up 4 bases; unmatched junction bases: 11. The CDR3 sequence is 18 residues long. Sequenced material: PBMCs. This clonotype was sampled from a man over 45 in good health and CMV-seropositive. The rearrangement uses TRBV27 and TRBJ2-3; 14 nucleotides agree with TRBD2. CDR3 DNA: TGTGCCAGCAGTAAGACTAGCGGGAGGGCAATAGGTGCAGATACGCAGTATTTT. This encodes CASSKTSGRAIGADTQYF.